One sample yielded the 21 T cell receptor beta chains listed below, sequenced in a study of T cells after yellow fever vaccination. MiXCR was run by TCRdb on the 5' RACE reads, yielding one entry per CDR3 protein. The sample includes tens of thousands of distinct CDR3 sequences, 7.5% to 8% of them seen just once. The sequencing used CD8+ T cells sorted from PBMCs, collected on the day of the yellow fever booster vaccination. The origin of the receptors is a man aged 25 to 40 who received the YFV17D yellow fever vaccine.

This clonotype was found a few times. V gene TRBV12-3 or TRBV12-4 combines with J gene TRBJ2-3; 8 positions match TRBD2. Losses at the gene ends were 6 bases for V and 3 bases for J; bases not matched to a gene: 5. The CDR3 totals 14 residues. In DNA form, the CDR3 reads TGTGCCAGCAGCCCGACTAGCGCAACAGATACGCAGTATTTT. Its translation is CASSPTSATDTQYF.

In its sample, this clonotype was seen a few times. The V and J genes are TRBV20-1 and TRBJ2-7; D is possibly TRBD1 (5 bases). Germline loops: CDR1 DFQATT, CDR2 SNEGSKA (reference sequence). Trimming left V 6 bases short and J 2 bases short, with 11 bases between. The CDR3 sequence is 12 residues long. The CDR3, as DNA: TGCAGTGCCCCGACAGCCCCCTACGAGCAGTACTTC. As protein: CSAPTAPYEQYF.

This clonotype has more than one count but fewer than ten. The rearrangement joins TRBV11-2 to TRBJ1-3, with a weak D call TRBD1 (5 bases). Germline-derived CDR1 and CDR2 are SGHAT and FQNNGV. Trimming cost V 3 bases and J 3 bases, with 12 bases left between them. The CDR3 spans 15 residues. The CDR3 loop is CASSLGQEFGNTIYF. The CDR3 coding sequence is TGTGCCAGCAGCTTGGGGCAGGAATTTGGAAACACCATATATTTT.

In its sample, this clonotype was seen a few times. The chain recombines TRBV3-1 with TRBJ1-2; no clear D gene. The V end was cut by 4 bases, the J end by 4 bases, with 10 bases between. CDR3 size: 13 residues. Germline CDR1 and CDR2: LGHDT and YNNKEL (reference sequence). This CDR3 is CASSPSGLYGYTF. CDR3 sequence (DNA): TGTGCCAGCAGCCCCTCCGGGCTCTATGGCTACACCTTC.

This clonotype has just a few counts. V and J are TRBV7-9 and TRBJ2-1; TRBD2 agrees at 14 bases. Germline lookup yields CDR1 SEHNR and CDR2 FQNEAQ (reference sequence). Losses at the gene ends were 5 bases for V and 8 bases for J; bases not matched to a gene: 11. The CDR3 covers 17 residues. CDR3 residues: CASSQGLAGETRDEQFF. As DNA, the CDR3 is TGTGCCAGCAGCCAGGGACTAGCGGGAGAAACGAGGGATGAGCAGTTCTTC.

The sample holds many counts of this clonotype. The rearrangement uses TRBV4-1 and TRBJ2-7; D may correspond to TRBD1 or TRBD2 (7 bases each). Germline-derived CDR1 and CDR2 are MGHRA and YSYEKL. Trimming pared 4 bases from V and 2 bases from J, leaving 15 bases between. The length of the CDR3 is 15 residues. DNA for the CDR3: TGCGCCAGCAGCCCCCGGGACAGCGGGACCTACGAGCAGTACTTC. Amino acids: CASSPRDSGTYEQYF.

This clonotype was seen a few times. The CDR3 protein is CASSQGGSGGYEQYF. CDR3 coding DNA: TGCGCCAGCAGCCAAGGGGGCAGCGGGGGTTACGAGCAGTACTTC. The V gene is TRBV4-3, the J gene TRBJ2-7, with 8 bases matching TRBD2. Germline lookup yields CDR1 LGHNA and CDR2 YSLEER. The CDR3 runs 15 residues. Trimming at V came to 1 base and at J to 4 bases, leaving 6 bases not matched to a gene.

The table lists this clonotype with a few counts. CDR3 sequence (DNA): TGTGCCAGCAGTTTATTGGGCAGGGCTGAAGCTTTCTTT. This sequence encodes CASSLLGRAEAFF. The V call is TRBV27, the J call TRBJ1-1; possible D gene TRBD1, 5 bases. V dropped 1 base and J dropped 6 bases, with 9 bases sitting between them. CDR1 is MNHEY, CDR2 SMNVEV, per germline (reference sequence). The CDR3 covers 13 residues.

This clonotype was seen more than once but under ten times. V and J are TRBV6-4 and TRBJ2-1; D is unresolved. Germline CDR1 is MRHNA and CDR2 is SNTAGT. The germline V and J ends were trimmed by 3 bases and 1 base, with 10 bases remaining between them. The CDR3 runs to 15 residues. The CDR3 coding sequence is TGTGCCAGCAGTGATATTGTGGGATCCTACAATGAGCAGTTCTTC. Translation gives CASSDIVGSYNEQFF.

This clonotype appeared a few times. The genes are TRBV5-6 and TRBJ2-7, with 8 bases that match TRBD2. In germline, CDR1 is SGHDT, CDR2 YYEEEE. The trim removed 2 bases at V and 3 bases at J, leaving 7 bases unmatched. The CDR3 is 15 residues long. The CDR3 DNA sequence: TGTGCCAGCAGCTTCCCTGGACTAGCAGACTACGAGCAGTACTTC. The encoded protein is CASSFPGLADYEQYF.

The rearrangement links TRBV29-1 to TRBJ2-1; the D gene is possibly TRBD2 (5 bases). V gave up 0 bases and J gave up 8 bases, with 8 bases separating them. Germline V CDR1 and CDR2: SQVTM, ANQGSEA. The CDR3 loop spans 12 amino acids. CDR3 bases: TGCAGCGTTGAAGATCGGGGATATGAGCAGTTCTTC. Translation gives CSVEDRGYEQFF.

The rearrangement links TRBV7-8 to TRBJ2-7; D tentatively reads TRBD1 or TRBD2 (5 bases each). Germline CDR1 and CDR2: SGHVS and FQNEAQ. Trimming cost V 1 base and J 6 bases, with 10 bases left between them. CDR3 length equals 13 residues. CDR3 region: CASSLETRGEQYF. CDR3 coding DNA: TGTGCCAGCAGCTTAGAAACGAGGGGCGAGCAGTACTTC.

The CDR3 coding sequence is TGCGCCAGCAGCCAAGAAGGCCTTTTGGGCGGGGAGCTGTTTTTT. Translated: CASSQEGLLGGELFF. The chain links TRBV4-1 to TRBJ2-2; D remains unclear. This CDR3 is 15 amino acids long. Deletions cut 0 bases from V and 7 bases from J, with 12 bases between. Germline V gives CDR1 MGHRA, CDR2 YSYEKL.

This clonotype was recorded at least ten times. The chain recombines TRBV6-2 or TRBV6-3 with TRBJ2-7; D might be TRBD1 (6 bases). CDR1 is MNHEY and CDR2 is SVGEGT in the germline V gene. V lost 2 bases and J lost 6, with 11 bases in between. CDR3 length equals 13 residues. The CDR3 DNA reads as TGTGCCAGCAGTTACGCTGGGGGCGGCGAGCAGTACTTC. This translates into CASSYAGGGEQYF.

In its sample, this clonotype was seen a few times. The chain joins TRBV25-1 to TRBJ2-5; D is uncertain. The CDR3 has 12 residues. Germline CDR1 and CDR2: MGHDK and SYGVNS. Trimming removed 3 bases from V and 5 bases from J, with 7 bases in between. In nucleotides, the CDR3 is TGTGCCAGCAGTGATGCGGAGGAGACCCAGTACTTC. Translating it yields CASSDAEETQYF.

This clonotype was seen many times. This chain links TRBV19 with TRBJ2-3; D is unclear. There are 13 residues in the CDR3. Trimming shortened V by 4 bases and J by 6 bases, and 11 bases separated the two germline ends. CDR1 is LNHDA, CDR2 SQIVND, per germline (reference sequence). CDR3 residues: CASSKRASDTQYF. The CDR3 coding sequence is TGTGCCAGTAGTAAACGGGCTTCGGATACGCAGTATTTT.

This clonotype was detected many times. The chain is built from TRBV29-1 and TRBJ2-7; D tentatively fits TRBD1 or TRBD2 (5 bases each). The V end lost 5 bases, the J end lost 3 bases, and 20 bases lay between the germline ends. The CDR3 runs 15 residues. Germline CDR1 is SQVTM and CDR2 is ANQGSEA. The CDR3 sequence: CSVRDAGTVGYEQYF. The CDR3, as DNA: TGCAGCGTTCGGGATGCAGGGACGGTAGGCTACGAGCAGTACTTC.

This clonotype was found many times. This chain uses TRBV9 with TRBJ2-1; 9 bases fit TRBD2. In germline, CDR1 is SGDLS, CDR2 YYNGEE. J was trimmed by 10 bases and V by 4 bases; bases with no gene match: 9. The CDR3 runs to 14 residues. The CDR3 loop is CASSLGTSSGEQFF. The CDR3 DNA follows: TGTGCCAGCAGCCTTGGGACTAGCTCAGGGGAGCAGTTCTTC.

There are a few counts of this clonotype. The CDR3 region has the DNA TGTGCCAGTAGTACCCTAGCGGGGGTTTACAATGAGCAGTTCTTC. Translating gives CASSTLAGVYNEQFF. The chain is built from TRBV19 and TRBJ2-1; 10 nucleotides agree with TRBD2. Germline CDR1 LNHDA, CDR2 SQIVND (reference sequence). V was clipped by 4 bases and J by 4 bases; unmatched bases: 4. The CDR3 runs to 15 residues.

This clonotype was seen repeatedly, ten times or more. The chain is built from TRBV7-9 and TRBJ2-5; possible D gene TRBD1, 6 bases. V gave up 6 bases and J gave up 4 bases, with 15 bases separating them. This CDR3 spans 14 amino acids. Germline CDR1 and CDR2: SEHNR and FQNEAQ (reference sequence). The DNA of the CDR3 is TGTGCCAGCAGGGACCTTAGGGGGATAGAGACCCAGTACTTC. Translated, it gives CASRDLRGIETQYF.

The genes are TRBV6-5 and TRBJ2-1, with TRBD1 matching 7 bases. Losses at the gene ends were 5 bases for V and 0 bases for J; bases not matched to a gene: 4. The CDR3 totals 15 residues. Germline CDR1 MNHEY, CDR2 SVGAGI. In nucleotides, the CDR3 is TGTGCCAGCAGTCCGACAGGGAGCTCCTACAATGAGCAGTTCTTC. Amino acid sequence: CASSPTGSSYNEQFF.